This passage covers 9 T cell receptor beta chains from one sample sequenced in a study of regulatory T cells in long-lasting Graves disease. Time point meaning: newly diagnosed GD, antithyroid drugs for less than 3 months. The TCR library was made from RNA that had been extracted from PBMCs in TRIzol. iRepertoire HTBI primers and Arm-PCR of CDR3 regions built TCR beta libraries. TCRdb itself ran the multiplex PCR reads through MiXCR, one entry per CDR3 protein. This sample has around 330,000 distinct CDR3 sequences; about 18% occur once, and the top ten carry 38%. Here the sequenced sample was peripheral blood mononuclear cells (PBMCs), taken at new diagnosis, from a patient treated with antithyroid drugs. The receptors here all came from a female donor with Graves disease.

This clonotype was detected many times. V and J are TRBV12-3 or TRBV12-4 and TRBJ1-1; D not certain. Trimming shortened V by 7 bases and J by 4 bases, and 16 bases separated the two germline ends. This CDR3 spans 14 amino acids. CDR3 nucleotide sequence: TGTGCCAGCATTAGCGCAGGTTTGGGCACTGAAGCTTTCTTT. Translation gives CASISAGLGTEAFF.

This clonotype occurred many times. The chain is built from TRBV6-5 and TRBJ2-2, with a possible D match to TRBD1 (6 bases). Germline V CDR1 and CDR2: MNHEY, SVGAGI. This CDR3 is 15 amino acids long. Trimming took 0 bases from V and 8 from J, leaving 13 bases between them. The CDR3 bases are TGTGCCAGCAGTTACTCTAGGGGGAGCACGGGGGAGCTGTTTTTT. Encoded protein: CASSYSRGSTGELFF.

Many counts were recorded for this clonotype. This rearrangement joins TRBV2 to TRBJ1-1, with 8 bases lining up with TRBD1. V gave up 6 bases and J gave up 1 base; unmatched junction bases: 4. CDR1 and CDR2 from the germline V gene are SNHLY and FYNNEI. The CDR3 has 14 residues. The CDR3 DNA sequence: TGTGCCAGCAGCCTGACAGGGGCGAACACTGAAGCTTTCTTT. Its translation is CASSLTGANTEAFF.

This clonotype showed up just a few times. The gene calls are TRBV19 and TRBJ2-1; a weak D match, TRBD1 (6 bases). This CDR3 region has 16 residues. Germline V gene data show CDR1 as LNHDA and CDR2 as SQIVND (reference sequence). V was clipped by 4 bases and J by 6 bases, with 19 bases between them. The CDR3 DNA is TGTGCCAGTAGTAACCTGGTGGGGGCCAAGGGCAATGAGCAGTTCTTC. It is translated as CASSNLVGAKGNEQFF.

This clonotype was seen repeatedly, ten times or more. The chain combines TRBV6-2 or TRBV6-3 with TRBJ2-7; TRBD1 aligns across 7 bases. CDR3 length: 15 residues. Germline V CDR1 and CDR2: MNHEY, SVGEGT. The V segment lost 2 bases and the J segment 6 bases; nucleotides outside the gene matches: 10. CDR3 region: CASSYTGVGLSEQYF. Written as DNA, the CDR3 is TGTGCCAGCAGTTACACAGGGGTGGGATTAAGCGAGCAGTACTTC.

This clonotype was seen a handful of times. This sequence joins TRBV20-1 and TRBJ2-2, with TRBD2 identical over 16 bases. J was trimmed by 4 bases and V by 2 bases; bases with no gene match: 7. This CDR3 has 18 amino acids. CDR1 is DFQATT, CDR2 SNEGSKA, per germline (reference sequence). CDR3: CSARRGTSGRAGTGELFF. CDR3 coding DNA: TGCAGTGCTAGAAGAGGGACTAGCGGGAGGGCCGGCACCGGGGAGCTGTTTTTT.

Points on this clonotype: A single base separates this from a much larger clone, so it may be a read error. The chain couples TRBV7-9 to TRBJ2-7, with 11 bases identical to TRBD2. This CDR3 comprises 15 residues. Per the germline V gene, CDR1 is SEHNR and CDR2 is FQNEAQ (reference sequence). CDR3 sequence: CASSSPTSGDYEQSF. The CDR3 DNA is TGTGCCAGCAGCTCGCCGACTAGCGGGGACTACGAGCAGTCCTTC.

This clonotype was recorded at least ten times. V usage is TRBV20-1 and J usage is TRBJ1-5; no reliable D call. The CDR3 is 14 amino acids. V was clipped by 2 bases and J by 2 bases, with 10 bases between them. Germline V gene sequence: CDR1 DFQATT, CDR2 SNEGSKA (reference sequence). CDR3 amino acids: CSARRGTGNQPQHF. The CDR3 DNA is TGCAGTGCTAGACGAGGTACGGGCAATCAGCCCCAGCATTTT.

Comments on this clonotype: Given a much more abundant clone one base away, this may be a read error. The V and J genes are TRBV7-9 and TRBJ2-7; D call uncertain. The germline V gene has CDR1 SEHNR and CDR2 FQNEAQ (reference sequence). The CDR3 length is 11 residues. CDR3 nucleotides: TGTGCCAACAGCCGGGCCAACGAGCAGTACTTC. Amino acids: CANSRANEQYF.